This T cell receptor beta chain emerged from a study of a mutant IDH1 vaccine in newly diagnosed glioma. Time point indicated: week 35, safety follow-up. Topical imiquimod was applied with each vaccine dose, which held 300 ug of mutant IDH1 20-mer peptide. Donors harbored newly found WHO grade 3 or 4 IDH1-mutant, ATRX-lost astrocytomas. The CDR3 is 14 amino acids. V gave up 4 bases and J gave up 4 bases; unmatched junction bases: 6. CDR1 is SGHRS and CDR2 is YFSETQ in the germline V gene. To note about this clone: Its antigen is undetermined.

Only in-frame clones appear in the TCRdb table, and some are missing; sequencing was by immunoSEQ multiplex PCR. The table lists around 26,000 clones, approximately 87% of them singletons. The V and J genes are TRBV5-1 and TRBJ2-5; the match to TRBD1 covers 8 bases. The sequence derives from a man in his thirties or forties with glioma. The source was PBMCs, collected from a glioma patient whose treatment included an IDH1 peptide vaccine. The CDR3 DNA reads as TGCGCCAGCAGCAGGACAGGGTCCGGAGAGACCCAGTACTTC. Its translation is CASSRTGSGETQYF.